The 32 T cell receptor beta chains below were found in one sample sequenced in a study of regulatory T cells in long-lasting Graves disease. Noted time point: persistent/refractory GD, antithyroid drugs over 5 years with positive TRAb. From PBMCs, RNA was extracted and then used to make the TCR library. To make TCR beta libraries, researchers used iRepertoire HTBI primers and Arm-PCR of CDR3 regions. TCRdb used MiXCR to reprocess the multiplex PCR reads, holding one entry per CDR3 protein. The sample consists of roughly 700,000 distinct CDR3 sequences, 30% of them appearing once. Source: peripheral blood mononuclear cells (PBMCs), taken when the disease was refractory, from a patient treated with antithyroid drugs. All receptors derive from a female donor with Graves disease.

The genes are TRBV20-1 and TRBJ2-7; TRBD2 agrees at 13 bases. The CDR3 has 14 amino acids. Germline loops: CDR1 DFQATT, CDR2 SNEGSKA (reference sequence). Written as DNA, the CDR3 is TGCAGGGGACTAGCGGGGAAAGGGCTCTACGAGCAGTACTTC. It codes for CRGLAGKGLYEQYF.

CDR3 residues: CASSDLNNEQFF. The CDR3 DNA follows: TGTGCCAGCAGTGACCTCAACAATGAGCAGTTCTTC. The chain carries TRBV28 and TRBJ2-5, with unresolved D. The J call may be mistaken, given a closer DNA end match to TRBJ2-1. The CDR3 contains 12 residues. Germline CDR1 MDHEN, CDR2 SYDVKM.

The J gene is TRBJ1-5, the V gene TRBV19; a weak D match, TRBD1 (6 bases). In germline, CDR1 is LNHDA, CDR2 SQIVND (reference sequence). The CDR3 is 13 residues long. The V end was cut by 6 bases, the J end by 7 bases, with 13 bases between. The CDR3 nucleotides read TGTGCCAGTAGCATACAGGGAGGACAGCCCCAGCATTTT. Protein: CASSIQGGQPQHF.

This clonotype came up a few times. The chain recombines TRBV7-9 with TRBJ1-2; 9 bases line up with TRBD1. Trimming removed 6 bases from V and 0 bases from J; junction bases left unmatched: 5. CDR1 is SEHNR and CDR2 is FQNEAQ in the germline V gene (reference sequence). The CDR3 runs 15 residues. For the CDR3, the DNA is TGTGCCAGCAGTCTGGACAGGGGAGCTAACTATGGCTACACCTTC. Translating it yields CASSLDRGANYGYTF.

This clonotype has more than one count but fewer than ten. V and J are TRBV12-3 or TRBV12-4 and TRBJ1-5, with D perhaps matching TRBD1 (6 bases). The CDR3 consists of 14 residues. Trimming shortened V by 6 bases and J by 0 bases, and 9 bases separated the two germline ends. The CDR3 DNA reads TGTGCCAGCAGACAGGGTAATAGCAATCAGCCCCAGCATTTT. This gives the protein CASRQGNSNQPQHF.

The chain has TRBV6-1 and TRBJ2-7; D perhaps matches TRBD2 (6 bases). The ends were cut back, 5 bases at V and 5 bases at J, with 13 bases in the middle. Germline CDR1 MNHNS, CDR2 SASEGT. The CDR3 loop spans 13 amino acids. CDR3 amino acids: CASSRGLAHEQYF. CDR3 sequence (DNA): TGTGCCAGCAGTAGGGGACTGGCCCACGAGCAGTACTTC.

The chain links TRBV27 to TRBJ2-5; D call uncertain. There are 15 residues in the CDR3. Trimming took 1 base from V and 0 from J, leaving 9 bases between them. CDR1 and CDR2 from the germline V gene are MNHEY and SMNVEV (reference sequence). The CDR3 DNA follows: TGTGCCAGCAGTTTATACGCGGCGTACCAAGAGACCCAGTACTTC. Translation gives CASSLYAAYQETQYF.

The CDR3 coding sequence is TGTGCCAGCAGCTTCCGAGGGGTACGCTATGGCTACACCTTC. Protein product: CASSFRGVRYGYTF. This chain joins TRBV5-8 and TRBJ1-2; a possible D gene is TRBD1 (5 bases). Trimming left V 2 bases short and J 4 bases short, with 12 bases between. The CDR3 has 14 residues. Looked up from germline, CDR1 is SGHTS and CDR2 is YDEGEE.

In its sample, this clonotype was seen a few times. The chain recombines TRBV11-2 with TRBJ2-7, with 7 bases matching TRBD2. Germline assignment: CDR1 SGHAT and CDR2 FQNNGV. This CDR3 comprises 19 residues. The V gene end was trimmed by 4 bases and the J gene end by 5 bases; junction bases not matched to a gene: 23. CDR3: CASSSTSSGPQPPNDEQYF. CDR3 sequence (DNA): TGTGCCAGCAGCTCTACAAGTAGCGGGCCTCAACCCCCGAACGACGAGCAGTACTTC.

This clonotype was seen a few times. CDR3 coding DNA: TGTGCCAGCAGGACATCAGGCCGCCCCTACGAGCAGTACTTC. It translates to CASRTSGRPYEQYF. The genes are TRBV6-1 and TRBJ2-7; no firm D call. Germline assignment: CDR1 MNHNS and CDR2 SASEGT. The CDR3 has 14 residues. V was cut by 6 bases and J by 2 bases, with 14 bases left in between.

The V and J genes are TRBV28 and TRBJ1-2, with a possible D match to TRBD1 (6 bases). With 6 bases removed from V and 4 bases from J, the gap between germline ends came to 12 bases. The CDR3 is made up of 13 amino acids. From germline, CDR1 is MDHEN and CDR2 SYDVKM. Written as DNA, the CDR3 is TGTGCCAGCAGGCAGGGGCCCGTCTATGGCTACACCTTC. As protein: CASRQGPVYGYTF.

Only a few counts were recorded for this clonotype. CDR3 in amino acids: CASSSSSGGDGYETQYF. CDR3 bases: TGTGCCAGCAGCTCATCCTCCGGAGGGGACGGGTATGAGACCCAGTACTTC. The rearrangement uses TRBV13 and TRBJ2-5; D is perhaps TRBD2 (6 bases). The V gene lost 4 bases and the J gene lost 5 bases, with 23 bases spanning the gap. Germline values: CDR1 PRHDT, CDR2 FYEKMQ (reference sequence). The CDR3 has 17 amino acids. The complete variable domain, with remaining parts taken from reference TRBV13 and TRBJ2-5, reads AAGVIQSPRHLIKEKRETATLKCYPIPRHDTVYWYQQGPGQDPQFLISFYEKMQSDKGSIPDRFSAQQFSDYHSELNMSSLELGDSALYFCASSSSSGGDGYETQYFGPGTRLLVL.

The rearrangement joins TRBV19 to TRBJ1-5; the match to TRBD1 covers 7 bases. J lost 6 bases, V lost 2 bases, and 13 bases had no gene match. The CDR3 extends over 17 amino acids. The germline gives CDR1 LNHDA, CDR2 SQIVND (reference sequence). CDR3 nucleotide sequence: TGTGCCAGTAGTATACCGTTGTCCAGGGGGTCGGGTCAGCCCCAGCATTTT. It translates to CASSIPLSRGSGQPQHF.

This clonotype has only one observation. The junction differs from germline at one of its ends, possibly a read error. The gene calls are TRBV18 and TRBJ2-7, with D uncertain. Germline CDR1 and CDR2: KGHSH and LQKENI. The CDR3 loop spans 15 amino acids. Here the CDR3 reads CAGSPPETEAYEQYF. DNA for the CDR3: TGTGCCGGCTCACCACCTGAGACCGAAGCCTACGAGCAGTACTTC. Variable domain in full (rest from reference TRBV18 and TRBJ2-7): NAGVMQNPRHLVRRRGQEARLRCSPMKGHSHVYWYRQLPEEGLKFMVYLQKENIIDESGMPKERFSAEFPKEGPSILRIQQVVRGDSAAYFCAGSPPETEAYEQYFGPGTRLTVT.

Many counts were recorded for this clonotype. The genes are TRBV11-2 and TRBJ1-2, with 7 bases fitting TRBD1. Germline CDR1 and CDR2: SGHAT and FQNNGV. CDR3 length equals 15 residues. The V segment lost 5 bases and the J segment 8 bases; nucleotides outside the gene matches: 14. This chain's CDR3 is CASSHQSTGPLGYTF. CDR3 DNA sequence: TGTGCCAGCAGCCACCAGTCGACAGGGCCCTTGGGCTACACCTTC.

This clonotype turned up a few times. In nucleotides, the CDR3 is TGCAGTGCTAGTGCGCGGGAGGGTTTCGCCGAGCAGTACTTC. It specifies CSASAREGFAEQYF. The chain combines TRBV20-1 with TRBJ2-7; 9 bases match TRBD2. The CDR3 spans 14 residues. CDR1 is DFQATT, CDR2 SNEGSKA, per germline (reference sequence). The J segment lost 6 bases and the V segment lost 3 bases, leaving 9 bases of the junction unmatched.

Here the CDR3 DNA reads TGTGCCAGCAGTACTCACAGGGGTCGATTAGAACTAGCGGGAAAAGTAACCTACGAGCAGTACTTC. Its translation: CASSTHRGRLELAGKVTYEQYF. The chain uses TRBV28 and TRBJ2-7, with TRBD2 matching over 10 bases. The ends lost 5 bases at V and 2 bases at J; junction bases unmatched: 27. The CDR3 covers 22 residues. The germline CDR1 and CDR2 sequences are MDHEN and SYDVKM.

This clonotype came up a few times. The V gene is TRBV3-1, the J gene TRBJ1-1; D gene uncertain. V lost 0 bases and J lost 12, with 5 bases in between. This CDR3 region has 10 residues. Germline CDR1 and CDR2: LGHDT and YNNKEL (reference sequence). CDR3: CASSQDETFF. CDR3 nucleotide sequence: TGTGCCAGCAGCCAAGACGAAACTTTCTTT.

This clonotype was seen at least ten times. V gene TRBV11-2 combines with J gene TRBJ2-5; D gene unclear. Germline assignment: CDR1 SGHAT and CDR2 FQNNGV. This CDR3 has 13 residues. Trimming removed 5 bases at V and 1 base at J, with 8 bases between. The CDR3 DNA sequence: TGTGCCAGCAGCCGTCCGCCCCAAGAGACCCAGTACTTC. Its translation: CASSRPPQETQYF.

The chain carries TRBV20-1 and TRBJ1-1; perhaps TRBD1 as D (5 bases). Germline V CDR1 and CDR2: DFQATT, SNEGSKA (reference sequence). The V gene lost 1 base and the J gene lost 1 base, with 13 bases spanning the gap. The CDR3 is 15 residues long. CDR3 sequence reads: CSARAGPVGNTEAFF. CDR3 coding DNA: TGCAGTGCTAGAGCAGGGCCAGTGGGGAACACTGAAGCTTTCTTT.

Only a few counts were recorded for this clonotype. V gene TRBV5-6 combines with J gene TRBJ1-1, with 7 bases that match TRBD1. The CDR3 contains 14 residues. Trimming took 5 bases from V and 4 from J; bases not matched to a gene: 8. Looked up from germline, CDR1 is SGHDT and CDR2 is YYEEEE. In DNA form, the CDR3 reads TGTGCCAGCAGACCAACAGGGGTAAGCACTGAAGCTTTCTTT. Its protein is CASRPTGVSTEAFF.

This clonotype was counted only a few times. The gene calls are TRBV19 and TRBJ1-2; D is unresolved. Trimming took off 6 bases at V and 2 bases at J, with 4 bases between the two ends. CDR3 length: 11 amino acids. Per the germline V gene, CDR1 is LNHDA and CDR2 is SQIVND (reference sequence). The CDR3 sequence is CASRKNYGYTF. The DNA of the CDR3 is TGTGCCAGTAGGAAGAACTATGGCTACACCTTC.

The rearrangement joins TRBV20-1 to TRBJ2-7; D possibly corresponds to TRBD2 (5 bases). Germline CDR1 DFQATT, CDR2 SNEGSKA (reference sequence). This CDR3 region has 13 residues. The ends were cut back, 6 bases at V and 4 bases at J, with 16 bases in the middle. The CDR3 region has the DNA TGCAGTGCCAGGTCCGGGGTGGGGTACGAGCAGTACTTC. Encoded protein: CSARSGVGYEQYF.

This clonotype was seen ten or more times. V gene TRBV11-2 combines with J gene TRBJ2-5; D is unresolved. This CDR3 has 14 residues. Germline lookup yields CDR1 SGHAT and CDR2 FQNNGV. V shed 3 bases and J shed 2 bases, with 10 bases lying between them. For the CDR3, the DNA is TGTGCCAGCAGCTTTTTTGGAGTGCAAGAGACCCAGTACTTC. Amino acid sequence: CASSFFGVQETQYF.

The CDR3 here is CSGRQDPNSPLHF. CDR3 sequence (DNA): TGCAGCGGCCGACAGGACCCGAATTCACCCCTCCACTTT. The chain employs TRBV29-1 and TRBJ1-6, with D possibly TRBD1 on 6 matching bases. There are 13 residues in the CDR3. Germline CDR1 and CDR2: SQVTM and ANQGSEA. V lost 7 bases to trimming and J lost 7 bases, with 14 bases between them.

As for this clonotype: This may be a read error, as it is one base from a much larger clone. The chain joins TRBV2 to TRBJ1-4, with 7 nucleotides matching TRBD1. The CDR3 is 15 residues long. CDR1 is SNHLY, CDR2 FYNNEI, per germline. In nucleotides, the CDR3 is TGTGTCAGCAGCAACCCCTCGCGGGGACAGCCAGAACTGTTTTTT. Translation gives CVSSNPSRGQPELFF.

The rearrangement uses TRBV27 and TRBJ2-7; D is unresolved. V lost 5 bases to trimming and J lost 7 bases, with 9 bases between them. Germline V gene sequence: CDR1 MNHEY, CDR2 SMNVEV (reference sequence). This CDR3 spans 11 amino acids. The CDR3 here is CASSLMGEQYF. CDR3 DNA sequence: TGTGCCAGCAGTCTGATGGGGGAGCAGTACTTC.

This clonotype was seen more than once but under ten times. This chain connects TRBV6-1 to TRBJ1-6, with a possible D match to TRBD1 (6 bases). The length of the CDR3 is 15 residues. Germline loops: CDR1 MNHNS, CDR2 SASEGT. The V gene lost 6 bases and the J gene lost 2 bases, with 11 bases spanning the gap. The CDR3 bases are TGTGCCAGCAGCTCGGGGGGCCCCTATAATTCACCCCTCCACTTT. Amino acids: CASSSGGPYNSPLHF.

CDR3 loop: CAWRNSRDGGYTF. The CDR3 nucleotides read TGTGCCTGGAGGAACTCCCGGGACGGTGGCTACACCTTC. V is TRBV30 and J is TRBJ1-2; possible D gene TRBD1, 5 bases. The CDR3 spans 13 residues. Looked up from germline, CDR1 is GTSNPN and CDR2 is SVGIG (reference sequence). V was pared by 3 bases and J by 7 bases, with 15 bases between.

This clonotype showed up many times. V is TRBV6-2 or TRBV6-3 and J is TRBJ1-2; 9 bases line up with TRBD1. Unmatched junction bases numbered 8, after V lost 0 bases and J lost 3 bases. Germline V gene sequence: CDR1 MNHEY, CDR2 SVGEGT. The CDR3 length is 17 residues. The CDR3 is CASSYSIRDRDYYGYTF. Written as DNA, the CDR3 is TGTGCCAGCAGTTACTCGATTCGGGACAGGGACTACTATGGCTACACCTTC.

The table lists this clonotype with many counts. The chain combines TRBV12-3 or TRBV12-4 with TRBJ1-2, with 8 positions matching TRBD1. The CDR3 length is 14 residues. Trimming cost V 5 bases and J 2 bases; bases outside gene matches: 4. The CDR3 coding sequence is TGTGCCAGCAGTCGGACAGGGATAAACTATGGCTACACCTTC. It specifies CASSRTGINYGYTF.

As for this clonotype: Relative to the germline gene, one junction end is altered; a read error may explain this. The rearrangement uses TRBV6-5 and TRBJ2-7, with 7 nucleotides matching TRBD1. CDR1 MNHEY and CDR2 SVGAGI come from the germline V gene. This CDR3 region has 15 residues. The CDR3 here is CASGYSTGTVYEQYF. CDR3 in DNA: TGTGCCAGCGGTTACTCCACCGGGACAGTCTACGAGCAGTACTTC.